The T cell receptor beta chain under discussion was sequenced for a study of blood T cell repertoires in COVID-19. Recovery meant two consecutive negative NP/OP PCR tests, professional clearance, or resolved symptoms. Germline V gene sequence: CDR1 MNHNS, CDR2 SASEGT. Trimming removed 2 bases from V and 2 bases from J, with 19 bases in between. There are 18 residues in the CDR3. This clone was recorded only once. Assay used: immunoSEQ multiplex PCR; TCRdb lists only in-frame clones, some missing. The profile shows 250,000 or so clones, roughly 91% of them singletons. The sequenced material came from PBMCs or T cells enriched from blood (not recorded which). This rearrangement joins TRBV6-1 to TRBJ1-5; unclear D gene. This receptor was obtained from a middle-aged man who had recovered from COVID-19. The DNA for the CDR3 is TGTGCCAGCAGTGAATTCGGGATCATCCATGGAGGCAATCAGCCCCAGCATTTT. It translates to CASSEFGIIHGGNQPQHF.